This T cell receptor beta chain was obtained from a study of T-cell memory formation after mild COVID-19. The sample holds a few counts of this clonotype. 5'RACE primed from the constant segment yielded TCR alpha and TCR beta cDNA libraries bearing sample barcodes and UMIs. TCRdb analysed the 5' RACE reads with MiXCR anew, one entry per CDR3 protein. The sample holds 450,000 or so distinct CDR3 sequences, roughly 25% seen once. The CDR3 totals 14 residues. V was clipped by 4 bases and J by 3 bases; unmatched bases: 5. Germline CDR1 SEHNR, CDR2 FQNEAQ (reference sequence). The rearrangement links TRBV7-9 to TRBJ2-7, with 8 bases matching TRBD1. The TCR sequence derives from an adult woman who had mild COVID-19 (a few samples of this study predate the infection). Cell type and time point are not known. Sequences were obtained from PBMCs or a T cell subset sorted from them (not recorded which). CDR3 nucleotide sequence: TGTGCCAGCAGCTCTGACAGGGGAAACTACGAGCAGTACTTC. Residues: CASSSDRGNYEQYF.